Presented here are 25 T cell receptor beta chains from one specimen sequenced in a study of T cell responses to AZD1222 COVID-19 vaccine. Clones were sequenced by immunoSEQ multiplex PCR, and TCRdb holds only the in-frame ones, with some missing. The sample has about 160,000 clones, about nine tenths seen once. Sequencing was performed on peripheral blood, taken on day 0 of AZD1222 vaccination. The receptors come from an adult in good health.

This chain links TRBV28 with TRBJ2-7; no clear D gene. The CDR3 has 13 residues. Per germline, CDR1 MDHEN and CDR2 SYDVKM. Trimming left V 3 bases short and J 9 bases short, with 15 bases between. This CDR3 is CASSLRSPPWQYF. The CDR3 nucleotides are TGTGCCAGCAGTTTGAGGTCCCCTCCTTGGCAGTACTTC.

V gene TRBV3-1 (or the pseudogene TRBV3-2) combines with J gene TRBJ2-7, with a weak D call TRBD1 (6 bases). The germline V gene encodes CDR1 LGHDT and CDR2 YNNKEL (reference sequence). The CDR3 has 13 amino acids. The V gene lost 0 bases and the J gene lost 7 bases, with 10 bases spanning the gap. Here the CDR3 reads CASSQEGQREQYF. The CDR3 nucleotides are TGTGCCAGCAGCCAAGAAGGACAGCGTGAGCAGTACTTC.

The V gene is TRBV4-1, the J gene TRBJ1-2; D possibly corresponds to TRBD1 (5 bases). Trimming left V 2 bases short and J 5 bases short, with 9 bases between. Germline CDR1 and CDR2: MGHRA and YSYEKL. The CDR3 spans 13 residues. CDR3 in amino acids: CASSQQGGYGYTF. CDR3 nucleotides: TGCGCCAGCAGCCAACAGGGAGGGTATGGCTACACCTTC.

The chain joins TRBV21-1 to TRBJ2-3. TRBV21-1 is a recognized pseudogene. The CDR3 sequence is 15 residues long. As DNA, the CDR3 is TGTGCCAGCAGCAAAGGGAAGTTTCTTCCAGATACGCAGTATTTT. Translating gives CASSKGKFLPDTQYF.

V gene TRBV6-9 combines with J gene TRBJ1-5; D might be TRBD1 (5 bases). Per germline, CDR1 MNHGY and CDR2 SVAAGI. This CDR3 is built from 16 residues. Between the trimmed V and J ends, which lost 3 bases and 7 bases, there was a span of 19 bases. The CDR3 DNA follows: TGTGCCAGCAGTTACGCCCGAGTGGGGCGAGCACAGCCCCAGCATTTT. This encodes CASSYARVGRAQPQHF.

The chain joins TRBV5-5 to TRBJ1-5, with D possibly being TRBD1 (5 bases). The V and J ends lost 4 bases and 0 bases respectively, with 14 bases between them. The CDR3 is 16 residues long. The germline gives CDR1 SGHKS, CDR2 YYEKEE (reference sequence). The CDR3 bases are TGTGCCAGCAGCCCTCACTGGGGGTCTAGCAATCAGCCCCAGCATTTT. Its translation is CASSPHWGSSNQPQHF.

V gene TRBV5-1 combines with J gene TRBJ1-2; D not certain. CDR1 is SGHRS and CDR2 is YFSETQ in the germline V gene. The V end was cut by 3 bases, the J end by 4 bases, with 10 bases between. This CDR3 region has 13 residues. CDR3 loop: CASSSLSAYGYTF. Written as DNA, the CDR3 is TGCGCCAGCAGCTCCCTCAGTGCCTATGGCTACACCTTC.

The J gene is TRBJ1-1, the V gene TRBV5-1; the D gene is possibly TRBD1 (5 bases). Trimming stripped 7 bases from V and 0 bases from J, with 16 bases between. This CDR3 spans 15 amino acids. Germline CDR1 reads SGHRS; CDR2 reads YFSETQ. DNA of the CDR3: TGCGCCAGCGGCCTAGTTGGGGGGATGAACACTGAAGCTTTCTTT. It yields the protein CASGLVGGMNTEAFF.

The table lists this clone with a few counts. The CDR3 bases are TGTGCCAGCAGCCAAGAAGTGGTTGGGGTTGGCAGGCTCAGCTCTGGAAACACCATATATTTT. Its translation is CASSQEVVGVGRLSSGNTIYF. This sequence joins TRBV4-2 and TRBJ1-3; the D is unclear. CDR3 length: 21 residues. Germline loops: CDR1 LGHNA, CDR2 YNFKEQ. V lost 0 bases and J 0 bases, leaving 24 bases between the germline ends.

The V and J genes are TRBV11-2 and TRBJ2-7; weak D call: TRBD2 (5 bases). The ends were cut back, 1 base at V and 3 bases at J, with 10 bases in the middle. The germline V gene has CDR1 SGHAT and CDR2 FQNNGV. CDR3 length equals 14 residues. CDR3 protein: CASSLVSGNYEQYF. As DNA, the CDR3 is TGTGCCAGCAGCTTAGTCTCGGGAAACTACGAGCAGTACTTC.

The rearrangement uses TRBV19 and TRBJ1-4; TRBD1 matches at 7 bases. V dropped 7 bases and J dropped 5; count of bases not matched to a gene: 7. There are 14 residues in the CDR3. Per the germline V gene, CDR1 is LNHDA and CDR2 is SQIVND (reference sequence). The CDR3 here is CASNKGAENEKLFF. DNA for the CDR3: TGTGCCAGTAATAAGGGGGCCGAAAATGAAAAACTGTTTTTT.

The V call is TRBV6-5, the J call TRBJ1-6; tentative D call: TRBD1 (6 bases). Trimming pared 6 bases from V and 7 bases from J, leaving 13 bases between. This CDR3 region has 14 residues. Looked up from germline, CDR1 is MNHEY and CDR2 is SVGAGI. In DNA, the CDR3 is TGTGCCAGCAGCAAGGACAGATTGAATTCACCCCTCCACTTT. It encodes CASSKDRLNSPLHF.

V is TRBV5-1 and J is TRBJ1-4, with 8 positions matching TRBD1. The CDR3 runs to 19 residues. Germline trimming cut 2 bases from V and 0 bases from J; bases unmatched to any gene: 12. Looked up from germline, CDR1 is SGHRS and CDR2 is YFSETQ. CDR3: CASSFKGQGSPSTNEKLFF. The CDR3 region has the DNA TGCGCCAGCAGCTTTAAAGGACAGGGCTCCCCCTCAACTAATGAAAAACTGTTTTTT.

The V gene is TRBV6-5, the J gene TRBJ1-1; maybe TRBD1 (5 bases). This CDR3 is 11 amino acids long. Germline V gene lookup returns CDR1 MNHEY and CDR2 SVGAGI. Trimming pared 6 bases from V and 8 bases from J, leaving 10 bases between. CDR3 protein: CASRHRDEAFF. CDR3 coding DNA: TGTGCCAGCAGGCACCGGGACGAAGCTTTCTTT.

The chain employs TRBV30 and TRBJ1-1, with TRBD1 matching 9 bases. The germline V gene encodes CDR1 GTSNPN and CDR2 SVGIG (reference sequence). The CDR3 runs to 13 residues. V lost 2 bases, J lost 5 bases, and 3 bases stayed unmatched. The CDR3 DNA reads as TGTGCCTGGAGTCCCGACAGGGGGACTGAAGCTTTCTTT. Encoded protein: CAWSPDRGTEAFF. The complete variable domain, with remaining parts taken from reference TRBV30 and TRBJ1-1, reads SQTIHQWPATLVQPVGSPLSLECTVEGTSNPNLYWYRQAAGRGLQLLFYSVGIGQISSEVPQNLSASRPQDRQFILSSKKLLLSDSGFYLCAWSPDRGTEAFFGQGTRLTVV.

This chain links TRBV28 with TRBJ2-7, with a weak D call TRBD2 (6 bases). Trimming shortened V by 3 bases and J by 3 bases, and 15 bases separated the two germline ends. The CDR3 sequence is 15 residues long. The germline CDR1 and CDR2 sequences are MDHEN and SYDVKM. In DNA, the CDR3 is TGTGCCAGCAGTTTTGTGGGGGGACCAGACTACGAGCAGTACTTC. Translating it yields CASSFVGGPDYEQYF.

This chain connects TRBV4-1 to TRBJ1-3, with D possibly matching TRBD1 (5 bases). With 5 bases removed from V and 0 bases from J, the gap between germline ends came to 20 bases. The germline V gene encodes CDR1 MGHRA and CDR2 YSYEKL. CDR3 size: 18 residues. The CDR3 bases are TGCGCCAGCAGCTACAACTCCCCGACAGCCCCCTCTGGAAACACCATATATTTT. Protein product: CASSYNSPTAPSGNTIYF.

The chain links TRBV7-3 to TRBJ2-3; no definite D call. V was clipped by 5 bases and J by 2 bases, with 8 bases between them. The length of the CDR3 is 13 residues. Germline CDR1 and CDR2: SGHTA and FQGTGA. CDR3 nucleotides: TGTGCCAGCAGCCCTTCCCCCACAGATACGCAGTATTTT. It specifies CASSPSPTDTQYF.

The V call is TRBV2, the J call TRBJ1-3; no firm D call. V lost 6 bases to trimming and J lost 0 bases, with 9 bases between them. The CDR3 consists of 14 residues. CDR1 is SNHLY and CDR2 is FYNNEI in the germline V gene. The CDR3 sequence is CASRDGLSGNTIYF. In nucleotides, the CDR3 is TGTGCCAGCAGGGACGGACTCTCTGGAAACACCATATATTTT.

The table lists this clone with a count of one. V usage is TRBV19 and J usage is TRBJ1-2; the match to TRBD1 covers 7 bases. Per the germline V gene, CDR1 is LNHDA and CDR2 is SQIVND (reference sequence). The CDR3 is 13 amino acids. Losses at the gene ends were 9 bases for V and 0 bases for J; bases not matched to a gene: 4. The CDR3 loop is CASHRGPNYGYTF. CDR3 coding DNA: TGTGCCAGCCACAGGGGACCTAACTATGGCTACACCTTC. The whole variable domain, remainder taken from reference TRBV19 and TRBJ1-2, is DGGITQSPKYLFRKEGQNVTLSCEQNLNHDAMYWYRQDPGQGLRLIYYSQIVNDFQKGDIAEGYSVSREKKESFPLTVTSAQKNPTAFYLCASHRGPNYGYTFGSGTRLTVV.

V gene TRBV2 combines with J gene TRBJ2-5; 7 bases map to TRBD1. Per germline, CDR1 SNHLY and CDR2 FYNNEI. The CDR3 consists of 14 residues. The V segment lost 5 bases and the J segment 3 bases; nucleotides outside the gene matches: 6. CDR3: CASSQTTGKETQYF. The CDR3 nucleotides are TGTGCCAGCAGTCAGACGACAGGGAAAGAGACCCAGTACTTC.

The rearrangement links TRBV5-1 to TRBJ2-5, with 9 bases identical to TRBD1. The CDR3 extends over 14 amino acids. J gave up 4 bases and V 3 bases, and 4 bases lay outside the gene matches. Germline loops: CDR1 SGHRS, CDR2 YFSETQ. The DNA for the CDR3 is TGCGCCAGCAGCTCGGGACAGGGAGGAGAGACCCAGTACTTC. As protein: CASSSGQGGETQYF.

The chain links TRBV11-2 to TRBJ2-1, with 7 bases identical to TRBD2. The V gene's germline CDR1 is SGHAT and CDR2 FQNNGV. J gave up 4 bases and V 5 bases, and 14 bases lay outside the gene matches. CDR3 length equals 17 residues. CDR3 DNA: TGTGCCAGCAGCGGGGGAGGGGCCGAGAAGTCATACAATGAGCAGTTCTTC. Translating it yields CASSGGGAEKSYNEQFF.

J is TRBJ1-1 and V is TRBV4-2; unclear D gene. The germline gives CDR1 LGHNA, CDR2 YNFKEQ. V lost 1 base, J lost 1 base, and 13 bases lay in between. This CDR3 region has 16 residues. CDR3 sequence (DNA): TGTGCCAGCAGCCAAGTGGTATCGGCAGGGAACACTGAAGCTTTCTTT. This codes for CASSQVVSAGNTEAFF.

V usage is TRBV4-1 and J usage is TRBJ1-5, with D possibly matching TRBD1 (6 bases). Germline-derived CDR1 and CDR2 are MGHRA and YSYEKL. Trimming cost V 4 bases and J 0 bases, with 10 bases left between them. This CDR3 spans 15 amino acids. The CDR3 DNA reads TGCGCCAGCAGCCCGGACAGAAATAGCAATCAGCCCCAGCATTTT. Amino acid sequence: CASSPDRNSNQPQHF.